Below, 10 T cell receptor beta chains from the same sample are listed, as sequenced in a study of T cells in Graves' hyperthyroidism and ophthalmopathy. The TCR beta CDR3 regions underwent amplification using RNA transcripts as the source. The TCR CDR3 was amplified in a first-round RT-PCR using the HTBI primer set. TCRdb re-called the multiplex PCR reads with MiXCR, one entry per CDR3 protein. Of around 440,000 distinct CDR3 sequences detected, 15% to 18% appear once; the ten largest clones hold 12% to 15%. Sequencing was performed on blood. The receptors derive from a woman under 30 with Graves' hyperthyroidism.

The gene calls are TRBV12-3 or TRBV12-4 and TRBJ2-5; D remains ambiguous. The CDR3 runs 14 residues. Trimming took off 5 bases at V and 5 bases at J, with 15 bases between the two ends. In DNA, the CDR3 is TGTGCCAGCAGTACCCAGGATACCTGGGAGACCCAGTACTTC. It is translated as CASSTQDTWETQYF.

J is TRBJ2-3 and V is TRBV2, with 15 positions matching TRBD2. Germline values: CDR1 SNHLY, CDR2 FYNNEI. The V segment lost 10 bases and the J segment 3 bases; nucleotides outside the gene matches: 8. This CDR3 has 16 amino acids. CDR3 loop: CANDRTSGGATDTQYF. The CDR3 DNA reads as TGTGCCAACGACCGGACTAGCGGGGGGGCAACAGATACGCAGTATTTT.

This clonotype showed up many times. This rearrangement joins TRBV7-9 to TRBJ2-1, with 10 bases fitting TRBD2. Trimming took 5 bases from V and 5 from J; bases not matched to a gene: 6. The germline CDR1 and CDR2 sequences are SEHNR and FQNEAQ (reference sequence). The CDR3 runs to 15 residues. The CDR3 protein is CASSPAGGRNNEQFF. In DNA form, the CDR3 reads TGTGCCAGCAGCCCAGCGGGGGGGCGAAACAATGAGCAGTTCTTC.

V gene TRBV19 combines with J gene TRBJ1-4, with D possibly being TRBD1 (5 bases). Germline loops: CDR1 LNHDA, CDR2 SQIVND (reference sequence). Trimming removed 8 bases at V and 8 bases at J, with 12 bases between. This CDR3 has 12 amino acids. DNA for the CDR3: TGTGCCAGTCGAGGGACGGTCGAAAAACTGTTTTTT. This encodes CASRGTVEKLFF.

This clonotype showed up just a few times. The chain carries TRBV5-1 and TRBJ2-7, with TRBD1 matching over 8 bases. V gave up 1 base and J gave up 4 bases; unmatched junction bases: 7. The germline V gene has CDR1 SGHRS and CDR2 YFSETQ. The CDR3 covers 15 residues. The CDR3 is CASSLSPGGLYEQYF. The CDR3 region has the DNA TGCGCCAGCAGCTTGTCTCCAGGGGGCTTATACGAGCAGTACTTC.

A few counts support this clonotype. The chain's CDR3 is CASSSSGREDEQFF. The CDR3 nucleotides read TGTGCCAGCAGTTCAAGCGGGAGGGAGGATGAGCAGTTCTTC. The chain is built from TRBV12-3 or TRBV12-4 and TRBJ2-1; 10 nucleotides line up with TRBD2. The CDR3 covers 14 residues. V shed 4 bases and J 8 bases; nucleotides not matched to a gene: 5.

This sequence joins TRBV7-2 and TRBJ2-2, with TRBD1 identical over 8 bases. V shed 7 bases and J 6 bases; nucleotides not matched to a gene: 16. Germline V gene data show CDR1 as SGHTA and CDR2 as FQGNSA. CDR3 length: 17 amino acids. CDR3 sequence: CASTSPGASGGAGELFF. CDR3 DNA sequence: TGTGCCAGCACCTCTCCGGGCGCTTCAGGGGGCGCCGGGGAGCTGTTTTTT.

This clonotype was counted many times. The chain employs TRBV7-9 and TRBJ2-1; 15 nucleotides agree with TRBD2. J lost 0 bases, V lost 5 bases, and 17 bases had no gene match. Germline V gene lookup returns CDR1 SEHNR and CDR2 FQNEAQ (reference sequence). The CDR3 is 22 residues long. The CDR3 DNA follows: TGTGCCAGCAGCCCATACCTCGTGGGACTAGCGGGAGGCTTAAGCTCCTACAATGAGCAGTTCTTC. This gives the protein CASSPYLVGLAGGLSSYNEQFF. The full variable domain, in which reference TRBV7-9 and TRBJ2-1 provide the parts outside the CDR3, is DTGVSQNPRHKITKRGQNVTFRCDPISEHNRLYWYRQTLGQGPEFLTYFQNEAQLEKSRLLSDRFSAERPKGSFSTLEIQRTEQGDSAMYLCASSPYLVGLAGGLSSYNEQFFGPGTRLTVL.

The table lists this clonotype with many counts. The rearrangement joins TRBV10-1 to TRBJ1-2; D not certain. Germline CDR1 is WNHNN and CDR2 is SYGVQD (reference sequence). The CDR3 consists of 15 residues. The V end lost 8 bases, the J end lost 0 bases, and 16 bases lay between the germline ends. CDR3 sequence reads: CASRLTHRTNYGYTF. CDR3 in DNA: TGCGCCAGCCGACTGACACACAGAACTAACTATGGCTACACCTTC.

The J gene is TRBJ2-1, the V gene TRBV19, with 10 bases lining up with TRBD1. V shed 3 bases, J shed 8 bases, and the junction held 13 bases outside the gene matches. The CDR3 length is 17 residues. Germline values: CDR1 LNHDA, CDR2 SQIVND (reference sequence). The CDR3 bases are TGTGCCAGTAGTATTTGGCCCCGGACAGGGGGGATCGATGAGCAGTTCTTC. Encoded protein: CASSIWPRTGGIDEQFF.